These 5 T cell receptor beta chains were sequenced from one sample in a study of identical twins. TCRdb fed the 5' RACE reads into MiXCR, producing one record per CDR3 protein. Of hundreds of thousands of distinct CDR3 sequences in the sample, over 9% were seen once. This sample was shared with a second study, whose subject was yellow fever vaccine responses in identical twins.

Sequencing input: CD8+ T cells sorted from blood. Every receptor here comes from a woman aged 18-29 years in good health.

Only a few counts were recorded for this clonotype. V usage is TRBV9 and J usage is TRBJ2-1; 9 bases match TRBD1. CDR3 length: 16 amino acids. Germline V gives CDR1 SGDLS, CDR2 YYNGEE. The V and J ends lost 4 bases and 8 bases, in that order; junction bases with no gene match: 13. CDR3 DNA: TGTGCCAGCAGCCTCACTTGGGACAGGGAGGGATATGAGCAGTTCTTC. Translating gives CASSLTWDREGYEQFF.

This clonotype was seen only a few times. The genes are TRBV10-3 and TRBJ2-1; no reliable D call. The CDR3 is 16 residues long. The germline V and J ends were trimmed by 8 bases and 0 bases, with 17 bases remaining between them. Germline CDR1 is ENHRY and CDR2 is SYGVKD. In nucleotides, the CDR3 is TGTGCCATCTCTAATGATTTCAGTAGCTCCTACAATGAGCAGTTCTTC. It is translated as CAISNDFSSSYNEQFF.

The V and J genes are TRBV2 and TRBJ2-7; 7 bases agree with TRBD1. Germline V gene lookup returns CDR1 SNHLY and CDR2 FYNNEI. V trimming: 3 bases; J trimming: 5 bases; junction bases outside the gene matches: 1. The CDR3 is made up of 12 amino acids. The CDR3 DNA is TGTGCCAGCAGTGATGGGACAGACGAGCAGTACTTC. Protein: CASSDGTDEQYF.

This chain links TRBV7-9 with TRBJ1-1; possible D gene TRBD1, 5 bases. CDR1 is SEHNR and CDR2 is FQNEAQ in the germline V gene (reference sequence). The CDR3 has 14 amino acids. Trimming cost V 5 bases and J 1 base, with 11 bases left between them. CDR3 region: CASSGTDPNTEAFF. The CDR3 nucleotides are TGTGCCAGCAGCGGGACTGACCCGAACACTGAAGCTTTCTTT.

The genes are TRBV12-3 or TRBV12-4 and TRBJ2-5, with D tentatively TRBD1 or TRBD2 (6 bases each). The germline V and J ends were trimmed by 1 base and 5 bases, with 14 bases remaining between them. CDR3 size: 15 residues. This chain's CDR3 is CASSLGGAPWETQYF. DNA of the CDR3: TGTGCCAGCAGTTTAGGGGGGGCGCCGTGGGAGACCCAGTACTTC.